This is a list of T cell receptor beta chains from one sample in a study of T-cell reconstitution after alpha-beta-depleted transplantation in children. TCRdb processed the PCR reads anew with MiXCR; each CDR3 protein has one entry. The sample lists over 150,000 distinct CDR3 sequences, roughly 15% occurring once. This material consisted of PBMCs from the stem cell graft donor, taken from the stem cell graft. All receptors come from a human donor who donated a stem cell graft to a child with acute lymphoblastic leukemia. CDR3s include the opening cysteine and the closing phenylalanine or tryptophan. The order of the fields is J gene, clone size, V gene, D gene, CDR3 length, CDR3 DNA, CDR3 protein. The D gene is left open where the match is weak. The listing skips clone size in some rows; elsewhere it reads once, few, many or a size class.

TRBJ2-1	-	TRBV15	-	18	TGTGCCACCAGCAGAGATCTTGGCTCCTTTATGACCTACAATGAGCAGTTCTTC	CATSRDLGSFMTYNEQFF
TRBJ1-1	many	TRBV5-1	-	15	TGCGCCAGCAGCTTGGTTCAGGGGAGTAGGACTGAAGCTTTCTTT	CASSLVQGSRTEAFF
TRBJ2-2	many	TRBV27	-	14	TGTGCCAGCAGTTTATCTCCAGCAATCGGGGAGCTGTTTTTT	CASSLSPAIGELFF
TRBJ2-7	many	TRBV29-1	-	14	TGCAGCGTTTGGGGGATAGCCGGGTCCTACGAGCAGTACTTC	CSVWGIAGSYEQYF
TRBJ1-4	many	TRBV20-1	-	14	TGCAGTGCTAGTCCAGAGACAACTAATGAAAAACTGTTTTTT	CSASPETTNEKLFF
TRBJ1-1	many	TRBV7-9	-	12	TGTGCCAGCAGCTTAGCTGGAGGTGAAGCTTTCTTT	CASSLAGGEAFF
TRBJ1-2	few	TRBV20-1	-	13	TGCAGTGCTACAGGGTGGTTCGACTATGGCTACACCTTC	CSATGWFDYGYTF
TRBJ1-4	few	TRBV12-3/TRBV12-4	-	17	TGTGCCAGCAGTTTAATATCGGGTCCCGGGGGGTACGAAAAACTGTTTTTT	CASSLISGPGGYEKLFF
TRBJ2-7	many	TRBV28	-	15	TGTGCCAGCAGTGCTTACCGGGACAAAGACTACGAGCAGTACTTC	CASSAYRDKDYEQYF
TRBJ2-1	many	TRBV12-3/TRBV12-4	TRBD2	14	TGTGCCAGCAGCAGGACTAGTTCCCACAATGAGCAGTTCTTC	CASSRTSSHNEQFF
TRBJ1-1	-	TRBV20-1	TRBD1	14	TGCAGTGCTAGAGTAGCACAGGGGGGCACTGAAGCTTTCTTT	CSARVAQGGTEAFF
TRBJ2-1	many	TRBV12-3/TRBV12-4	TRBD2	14	TGTGCCAGCAGTTTTCGACTAGCGGACAATGAGCAGTTCTTC	CASSFRLADNEQFF
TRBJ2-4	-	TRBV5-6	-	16	TGTGCCAGCAGCCTGGGGCAGGTACTAGCCAAAAACATTCAGTACTTC	CASSLGQVLAKNIQYF
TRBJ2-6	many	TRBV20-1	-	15	TGCAGTGCTAGAGAAAAACAGGGTTCGACCAACGTCCTGACTTTC	CSAREKQGSTNVLTF
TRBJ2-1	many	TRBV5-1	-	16	TGCGCCAGCAGCTTGGTTCGACAGGGAGGGAACAATGAGCAGTTCTTC	CASSLVRQGGNNEQFF
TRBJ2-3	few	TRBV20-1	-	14	TGCAGTGCTAGTGACGGGAGCAGAGGAGATACGCAGTATTTT	CSASDGSRGDTQYF
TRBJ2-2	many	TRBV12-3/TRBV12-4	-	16	TGTGCCAGCAGCCCCTTTCTGAGGACAGTCACCGGGGAGCTGTTTTTT	CASSPFLRTVTGELFF
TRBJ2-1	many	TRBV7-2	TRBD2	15	TGTGCCAGCAGCTTACAACCGGTAGCGGGCGGTGAGCAGTTCTTC	CASSLQPVAGGEQFF
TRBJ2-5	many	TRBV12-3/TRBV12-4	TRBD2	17	TGTGCCAGCAGCCCCTTTGGCGGGAGGTCGTACCAAGAGACCCAGTACTTC	CASSPFGGRSYQETQYF
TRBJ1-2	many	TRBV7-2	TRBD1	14	TGTGCCAGCGGCGCTGGACAGGCTAACTATGGCTACACCTTC	CASGAGQANYGYTF
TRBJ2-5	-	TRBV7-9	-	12	TGTGCCGAAGACCCAGCCGCCGAGACCCAGTACTTC	CAEDPAAETQYF
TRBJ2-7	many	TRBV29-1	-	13	TGCAGCGTTGAAGAGTCGCAGGGAGACGAGCAGTACTTC	CSVEESQGDEQYF
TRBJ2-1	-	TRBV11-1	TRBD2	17	TGTGCCAGTCGGACTAGCGGGAGAGTGGGCGCAGGCAATGAGCAGTTCTTC	CASRTSGRVGAGNEQFF
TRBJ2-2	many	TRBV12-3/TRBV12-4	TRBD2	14	TGTGCCAGCAGGATTAGCGGGGTTTCCGGGGAGCTGTTTTTT	CASRISGVSGELFF
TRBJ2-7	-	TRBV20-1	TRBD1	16	TGCAGTGCTAGAGATAGGGGGACAGGGAACCCCTACGAGCAGTACTTC	CSARDRGTGNPYEQYF
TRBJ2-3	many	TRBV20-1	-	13	TGCAGTGCTAGTGTTGGAGTTGGAGATACGCAGTATTTT	CSASVGVGDTQYF
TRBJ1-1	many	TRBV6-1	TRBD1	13	TGTGCCAGCAGGCCTCAGGGGGCTCCCCAAGCTTTCTTT	CASRPQGAPQAFF
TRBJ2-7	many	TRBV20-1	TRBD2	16	TGCAGTGCTAGAAGATTTAGCGGGAGCCTTTCCTACGAGCAGTACTTC	CSARRFSGSLSYEQYF
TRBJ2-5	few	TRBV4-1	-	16	TGCGCCAGCAGCCAAGAGGGCGGGAAATACCAAGAGACCCAGTACTTC	CASSQEGGKYQETQYF